Below, 21 T cell receptor beta chains from the same sample are listed, as sequenced in a study of T cell responses to AZD1222 COVID-19 vaccine. Only in-frame clones appear in the TCRdb table, and some are missing; sequencing was by immunoSEQ multiplex PCR. The table includes over 95,000 clones, just under 90% detected once. The material sequenced was peripheral blood, taken on day 0 of AZD1222 vaccination. The receptors here all came from an adult in good health.

The chain employs TRBV14 and TRBJ2-1; 13 bases are a match to TRBD2. This CDR3 is 21 amino acids long. V lost 0 bases, J lost 11 bases, and 22 bases stayed unmatched. Per the germline V gene, CDR1 is SGHDN and CDR2 is FVKESK. CDR3 sequence: CASSQDWTLPKRLAGGRKQFF. CDR3 in DNA: TGTGCCAGCAGCCAAGATTGGACACTACCCAAGAGACTAGCGGGAGGCCGCAAGCAGTTCTTC.

The chain recombines TRBV2 with TRBJ1-3, with D possibly matching TRBD1 (5 bases). The CDR3 totals 14 residues. Germline lookup yields CDR1 SNHLY and CDR2 FYNNEI. Trimming pared 6 bases from V and 0 bases from J, leaving 9 bases between. CDR3 sequence: CASSTGRSGNTIYF. The DNA for the CDR3 is TGTGCCAGCAGCACGGGACGCTCTGGAAACACCATATATTTT.

The chain is built from TRBV10-3 and TRBJ1-2; D is undetermined. Between the trimmed V and J ends, which lost 0 bases and 0 bases, there was a span of 11 bases. This CDR3 spans 16 amino acids. Germline CDR1 ENHRY, CDR2 SYGVKD. The DNA for the CDR3 is TGTGCCATCAGTGAGTCGAGGCTGGGTCCTAACTATGGCTACACCTTC. It codes for CAISESRLGPNYGYTF.

V and J are TRBV6-6 and TRBJ2-3; TRBD2 matches 13 bases. Germline trimming cut 5 bases from V and 6 bases from J; bases unmatched to any gene: 2. This CDR3 spans 14 amino acids. Looked up from germline, CDR1 is MNHNY and CDR2 is SVGAGI (reference sequence). The CDR3 spells CASSRTSGSDTQYF. The DNA of the CDR3 is TGTGCCAGCAGTAGGACTAGCGGGAGCGATACGCAGTATTTT.

V usage is TRBV14 and J usage is TRBJ2-7, with TRBD2 matching over 9 bases. The CDR3 is made up of 20 amino acids. The J segment lost 6 bases and the V segment lost 4 bases, leaving 25 bases of the junction unmatched. Germline loops: CDR1 SGHDN, CDR2 FVKESK. The CDR3 protein is CASSRTGVRTSVLRRGEQYF. CDR3 in DNA: TGTGCCAGCAGCCGAACAGGGGTGAGGACTAGCGTTCTTAGACGGGGCGAGCAGTACTTC.

The chain carries TRBV6-1 and TRBJ2-7, with 8 bases aligning to TRBD1. Germline V gene data show CDR1 as MNHNS and CDR2 as SASEGT. V was pared by 2 bases and J by 0 bases, with 3 bases of the junction left unmatched. CDR3 length: 15 residues. The CDR3 DNA reads TGTGCCAGCAGTGAACAGGGGGCTTTCTCCTACGAGCAGTACTTC. Translated, it gives CASSEQGAFSYEQYF.

This rearrangement joins TRBV6-5 to TRBJ2-2, with 9 bases lining up with TRBD2. Germline trimming cut 7 bases from V and 3 bases from J; bases unmatched to any gene: 6. The CDR3 is made up of 15 amino acids. The V gene's germline CDR1 is MNHEY and CDR2 SVGAGI. The CDR3 is CASTPIAGDTGELFF. The CDR3 DNA sequence: TGTGCCAGCACCCCCATAGCGGGAGACACCGGGGAGCTGTTTTTT.

This clone was observed a single time. The chain carries TRBV2 and TRBJ2-1; TRBD1 matches at 11 bases. CDR3 length equals 13 residues. The germline V gene encodes CDR1 SNHLY and CDR2 FYNNEI. The V and J ends lost 4 bases and 9 bases, in that order; junction bases with no gene match: 2. The CDR3, as DNA: TGTGCCAGCAGTGTGGACAGGGGGCCTGAGCAGTTCTTC. Its protein product is CASSVDRGPEQFF.

The V and J genes are TRBV4-2 and TRBJ1-1, with D hard to call. CDR1 and CDR2 from the germline V gene are LGHNA and YNFKEQ. Trimming took 2 bases from V and 3 from J, leaving 7 bases between them. This CDR3 comprises 13 residues. This CDR3 is CASSQQIYTEAFF. CDR3 DNA sequence: TGTGCCAGCAGCCAACAAATATACACTGAAGCTTTCTTT.

The V call is TRBV19, the J call TRBJ2-1; TRBD2 is a possible D gene (6 bases). The CDR3 contains 14 residues. V was pared by 8 bases and J by 0 bases, with 11 bases between. Germline CDR1 is LNHDA and CDR2 is SQIVND (reference sequence). The DNA for the CDR3 is TGTGCCAGTGGGGACTTCAGCTCCTACAATGAGCAGTTCTTC. Translating gives CASGDFSSYNEQFF.

This chain connects TRBV14 to TRBJ1-3, with D unresolved. From germline, CDR1 is SGHDN and CDR2 FVKESK. V was trimmed by 4 bases and J by 2 bases, leaving 3 bases between them. This CDR3 region has 12 residues. In DNA form, the CDR3 reads TGTGCCAGCAGCCCCACTGGAAACACCATATATTTT. It translates to CASSPTGNTIYF.

This chain links TRBV3-1 (or the pseudogene TRBV3-2) with TRBJ1-6, with a tentative D call TRBD1 (5 bases). CDR1 LGHDT and CDR2 YNNKEL come from the germline V gene (reference sequence). V gave up 4 bases and J gave up 9 bases, with 16 bases separating them. The CDR3 runs to 15 residues. Here the CDR3 DNA reads TGTGCCAGCAGCCCCGGCGGGGGAACAGCTTCACCCCTCCACTTT. Translated, it gives CASSPGGGTASPLHF.

The CDR3 nucleotides read TGTGCCAGCAGTGGATGGACTAGTTCCACCGGGGAGCTGTTTTTT. This encodes CASSGWTSSTGELFF. The V and J genes are TRBV2 and TRBJ2-2, with 7 bases aligning to TRBD2. In germline, CDR1 is SNHLY, CDR2 FYNNEI. V was clipped by 4 bases and J by 4 bases; unmatched bases: 6. The CDR3 has 15 amino acids.

The chain recombines TRBV4-3 with TRBJ2-3; D is unresolved. The germline V gene has CDR1 LGHNA and CDR2 YSLEER. The V end was cut by 0 bases, the J end by 0 bases, with 16 bases between. The CDR3 is 18 residues long. This chain's CDR3 is CASSQEVGRAGSTDTQYF. In DNA form, the CDR3 reads TGCGCCAGCAGCCAAGAAGTAGGAAGGGCCGGGAGCACAGATACGCAGTATTTT.

J is TRBJ1-5 and V is TRBV24-1, with 7 nucleotides matching TRBD1. The CDR3 sequence is 16 residues long. From germline, CDR1 is KGHDR and CDR2 SFDVKD. The junction had 9 bases not matched to a gene; V was cut back by 4 bases and J by 4 bases. The CDR3 DNA reads TGTGCCACCAGTGAGTCGATGACAGGGACGAATCAGCCCCAGCATTTT. This encodes CATSESMTGTNQPQHF.

The chain couples TRBV7-3 to TRBJ2-1; 9 nucleotides agree with TRBD1. The junction had 13 bases not matched to a gene; V was cut back by 6 bases and J by 7 bases. The CDR3 totals 16 residues. CDR1 is SGHTA, CDR2 FQGTGA, per germline. The CDR3 reads CASSRNMGQGGNEQFF. DNA of the CDR3: TGTGCCAGCAGTCGTAATATGGGACAGGGAGGAAATGAGCAGTTCTTC.

This chain joins TRBV7-9 and TRBJ1-1; D uncertain. The V end was cut by 0 bases, the J end by 3 bases, with 8 bases between. CDR1 is SEHNR, CDR2 FQNEAQ, per germline (reference sequence). The CDR3 is made up of 14 amino acids. CDR3: CASSLARTDTEAFF. The CDR3, as DNA: TGTGCCAGCAGCTTAGCAAGGACTGACACTGAAGCTTTCTTT.

The rearrangement joins TRBV9 to TRBJ1-1; D is possibly TRBD1 (6 bases). V was shortened by 8 bases and J by 1 base, with 12 bases between the two germline ends. The germline V gene encodes CDR1 SGDLS and CDR2 YYNGEE. The CDR3 spans 13 residues. The CDR3 DNA reads TGTGCCAGTAATACAGGGTCGAACACTGAAGCTTTCTTT. Its protein is CASNTGSNTEAFF.

The rearrangement links TRBV30 to TRBJ1-3; a weak D match, TRBD1 (5 bases). Germline assignment: CDR1 GTSNPN and CDR2 SVGIG (reference sequence). This CDR3 contains 12 residues. V was shortened by 2 bases and J by 13 bases, with 15 bases between the two germline ends. The CDR3 loop is CAWSLQGARIYF. Written as DNA, the CDR3 is TGTGCCTGGAGTCTCCAAGGGGCCCGGATATATTTT.

For the CDR3, the DNA is TGTGCCAGCAGTTTAGACAGGGACGATGAGACCCAGTACTTC. This encodes CASSLDRDDETQYF. The chain carries TRBV28 and TRBJ2-5; 7 bases agree with TRBD1. CDR3 length equals 14 residues. V dropped 2 bases and J dropped 5; count of bases not matched to a gene: 5. CDR1 is MDHEN and CDR2 is SYDVKM in the germline V gene. The variable domain in full, completed from reference TRBV28 and TRBJ2-5, reads DVKVTQSSRYLVKRTGEKVFLECVQDMDHENMFWYRQDPGLGLRLIYFSYDVKMKEKGDIPEGYSVSREKKERFSLILESASTNQTSMYLCASSLDRDDETQYFGPGTRLLVL.

The gene calls are TRBV5-4 and TRBJ2-1; 9 nucleotides line up with TRBD2. Trimming at V came to 4 bases and at J to 4 bases, leaving 6 bases not matched to a gene. CDR1 is SGHNT and CDR2 is YYREEE in the germline V gene (reference sequence). This CDR3 comprises 15 residues. This chain's CDR3 is CASSPSGGNYNEQFF. CDR3 nucleotide sequence: TGTGCCAGCAGCCCAAGCGGGGGGAATTACAATGAGCAGTTCTTC.